One sample yielded the 8 T cell receptor beta chains listed below, sequenced in a study of OX40 agonist ivuxolimab in advanced cancers. Repertoires were generated with immunoSEQ multiplex PCR, while TCRdb's copy carries only in-frame clones and drops some. The sample holds tens of thousands of clones, roughly three quarters seen once. Sequencing was performed on CD4+ or CD8+ T cells sorted from blood, taken in a trial of the OX40 agonist ivuxolimab. All receptors come from an adult with an advanced solid tumor such as melanoma, head and neck, liver or kidney cancer.

The rearrangement links TRBV19 to TRBJ2-1, with D uncertain. The germline V gene encodes CDR1 LNHDA and CDR2 SQIVND (reference sequence). The CDR3 has 16 amino acids. V was trimmed by 6 bases and J by 7 bases, leaving 22 bases between them. CDR3 region: CASRDLGLVITNEQFF. CDR3 in DNA: TGTGCCAGTAGGGATCTCGGGCTAGTTATTACGAATGAGCAGTTCTTC.

There are a few counts of this clone. The chain couples TRBV6-1 to TRBJ1-2; TRBD1 might be the D (5 bases). Looked up from germline, CDR1 is MNHNS and CDR2 is SASEGT. CDR3 length equals 13 residues. V gave up 5 bases and J gave up 5 bases, with 12 bases separating them. The CDR3 loop is CASSSRELYGYTF. The CDR3 DNA sequence: TGTGCCAGCAGTAGCAGGGAGCTATATGGCTACACCTTC.

The chain employs TRBV28 and TRBJ2-1; 8 bases align to TRBD1. With V trimmed by 7 bases and J by 3 bases, 14 bases remained unmatched. This CDR3 has 17 residues. CDR1 and CDR2 from the germline V gene are MDHEN and SYDVKM. This CDR3 is CASIPRTGTSSYNEQFF. The CDR3 DNA reads as TGTGCCAGCATCCCTAGGACAGGGACATCTAGCTACAATGAGCAGTTCTTC.

This clone was counted once. The chain carries TRBV9 and TRBJ2-4; no clear D gene. V lost 0 bases and J 7 bases, leaving 8 bases between the germline ends. The CDR3 contains 13 residues. Germline V CDR1 and CDR2: SGDLS, YYNGEE. The CDR3 DNA is TGTGCCAGCAGCGTAGACCTCGGCAACATTCAGTACTTC. This translates into CASSVDLGNIQYF.

Concerning this clone itself: One base away lies a much larger clone, so this may be a sequencing read error. Other nucleotide sequences in the sample specify the same CDR3. This chain joins TRBV5-4 and TRBJ1-2; possible D gene TRBD1, 5 bases. The CDR3 covers 13 residues. Germline-derived CDR1 and CDR2 are SGHNT and YYREEE (reference sequence). The CDR3 nucleotides read TGTGCCAGCATCACGAAGGGGAACTATGGCTACACTTTC. Protein: CASITKGNYGYTF.

This chain links TRBV6-5 with TRBJ2-7; no definite D call. The CDR3 length is 14 residues. The V gene's germline CDR1 is MNHEY and CDR2 SVGAGI. V lost 7 bases and J 5 bases, leaving 18 bases between the germline ends. CDR3 in amino acids: CASTLQGIDDEQYF. The CDR3, as DNA: TGTGCCAGCACTTTACAAGGGATTGACGACGAGCAGTACTTC.

The CDR3 sequence is CASSFTGRYNEQFF. The CDR3 nucleotides read TGTGCCAGCAGCTTTACGGGACGATACAATGAGCAGTTCTTC. The chain joins TRBV7-3 to TRBJ2-1; D tentatively fits TRBD1 or TRBD2 (5 bases each). The CDR3 covers 14 residues. Germline V gene lookup returns CDR1 SGHTA and CDR2 FQGTGA. V lost 3 bases and J lost 4, with 10 bases in between.

The rearrangement joins TRBV28 to TRBJ1-2; no firm D call. The CDR3 has 14 residues. Trimming left V 3 bases short and J 4 bases short, with 12 bases between. Germline V gene lookup returns CDR1 MDHEN and CDR2 SYDVKM. The CDR3 DNA reads TGTGCCAGCAGTTTCTCCGCACGGGTCTATGGCTACACCTTC. Protein: CASSFSARVYGYTF.